This is a list of T cell receptor beta chains from one sample in a study of OX40 agonist ivuxolimab in advanced cancers. Data came from immunoSEQ multiplex PCR; TCRdb stores just in-frame clones and leaves some out. The table includes 55,000 to 65,000 clones, 85% to 90% detected once. The sequenced sample was CD4+ or CD8+ T cells sorted from blood, obtained in a trial of the OX40 agonist ivuxolimab. These receptor sequences come from an adult with an advanced solid tumor such as melanoma, head and neck, liver or kidney cancer. The CDR3 runs from the conserved cysteine through the conserved F or W. Fields, in order: J gene, clone size, D gene, V gene, CDR3 DNA, CDR3 protein. D genes are given only for firm matches. The size of a clone is reported for some rows only, either as once, few or many, or as a class for expanded clones.

TRBJ1-1	.	.	TRBV15	TGTGCCACCAGCAGAGCGAGGGGATTGAACACTGAAGCTTTCTTT	CATSRARGLNTEAFF
TRBJ1-6	.	TRBD1	TRBV6-1	TGTGCCAGCAGTGTCGGGACAGGGGTTAATTCACCCCTCCACTTT	CASSVGTGVNSPLHF
TRBJ2-1	.	.	TRBV6-5	TGTGCCAGCAGGGCTGCAGGACAGCCCTGGGGGGAGCAGTTCTTC	CASRAAGQPWGEQFF
TRBJ1-1	.	.	TRBV5-1	TGCGCCAGCAGCAAGAACATGAACACTGAAGCTTTCTTT	CASSKNMNTEAFF
TRBJ1-4	once	TRBD1	TRBV13	TGTGCCAGCAGAGACGGGACAGTGAATGAAAAACTGTTTTTT	CASRDGTVNEKLFF
TRBJ2-1	.	.	TRBV10-3	TGTGCCATCAGTGGGAGCAATGAGCAGTTCTTC	CAISGSNEQFF
TRBJ1-1	once	.	TRBV6-5	TGTGCCAGCACCCCCCCGGGACATGGTGAAGCTTTCTTT	CASTPPGHGEAFF
TRBJ1-2	.	.	TRBV7-2	TGTGCCAGCAGCTTAGCATCCGGGGGCGCTAAGGGCTACACCTTC	CASSLASGGAKGYTF
TRBJ1-1	few	TRBD1	TRBV5-1	TGCGCCAGCACACAGGGGGAGAACACTGAAGCTTTCTTT	CASTQGENTEAFF
TRBJ1-6	.	.	TRBV6-5	TGTGCCAGCAGTTACTCAAAATGGGTGGATTCACCCCTCCACTTT	CASSYSKWVDSPLHF
TRBJ1-2	.	.	TRBV11-2	TGTGCCAGCAGTCCCGGGCCTATCCAGGGCCATGGCTACACCTTC	CASSPGPIQGHGYTF
TRBJ2-5	once	.	TRBV19	TGTGCCAGTAGTATTGGGGGCAGAGAAGAGACCCAGTACTTC	CASSIGGREETQYF
TRBJ1-4	.	TRBD1	TRBV6-1	TGTGCCAGCAGATTTCGGGGACAGGATAATGAAAAACTGTTTTTT	CASRFRGQDNEKLFF
TRBJ2-7	.	.	TRBV5-4	TGTGCCAGCAGCTTATATCTGAACGAGCAGTACTTC	CASSLYLNEQYF
TRBJ2-1	few	.	TRBV4-3	TGCGCCAGCAGCCGCTTCAACAGCCCGGGACAAGCCTATGAGCAGTTCTTC	CASSRFNSPGQAYEQFF
TRBJ2-7	few	.	TRBV6-8	TGTGCCAGCAGTTACTCGAACCAAGACAGGCCGTCCTACGAGCAGTACTTC	CASSYSNQDRPSYEQYF
TRBJ1-2	.	TRBD1	TRBV29-1	TGCAGCGTTGAACATGACACAGGGGTCGGCTACACCTTC	CSVEHDTGVGYTF
TRBJ2-7	.	TRBD2	TRBV7-9	TGTGCCAGCAGCTCACTAGCTGGGGGGAGGGCCTACGAGCAGTACTTC	CASSSLAGGRAYEQYF
TRBJ2-6	.	.	TRBV28	TGTGCCAGCAGTTTGTGGCACTCTGGGGCCAACGTCCTGACTTTC	CASSLWHSGANVLTF
TRBJ2-7	.	TRBD2	TRBV7-2	TGTGCCAGCAGCGGCCGGGGGGGTGCCTACGAGCAGTACTTC	CASSGRGGAYEQYF
TRBJ1-2	.	.	TRBV5-5	TGTGCCAGCAGCTTGGAGACCCCTCCTCAAGGCTACACCTTC	CASSLETPPQGYTF
TRBJ2-3	.	.	TRBV10-3	TGTGCCATCAACGCAGGGAGCACAGATACGCAGTATTTT	CAINAGSTDTQYF
TRBJ1-6	once	.	TRBV7-9	TGTGCCAGCAGCCGGGACCTCTATAATTCACCCCTCCACTTT	CASSRDLYNSPLHF
TRBJ1-5	.	.	TRBV19	TGTGCCAGTAGTATAGGCCCGGGGCGGGGAAGCAATCAGCCCCAGCATTTT	CASSIGPGRGSNQPQHF
TRBJ1-4	.	TRBD1	TRBV25-1	TGTGCCAGCAGAGGACAGGAACACGAAAAACTGTTTTTT	CASRGQEHEKLFF
TRBJ1-3	.	.	TRBV9	TGTGCCAGCAGCGTAGATGACGGGAGCTCTGGAAACACCATATATTTT	CASSVDDGSSGNTIYF
TRBJ2-5	.	.	TRBV7-9	TGTGCCAGCAGAGGCCCGGGGCAAGAGACCCAGTACTTC	CASRGPGQETQYF
TRBJ1-6	.	.	TRBV2	TGTGCCAGCAGTGAGGAAGCCTTTTTTCAGAATTCACCCCTCCACTTT	CASSEEAFFQNSPLHF
TRBJ2-1	.	TRBD1	TRBV5-1	TGCGCCAGCAGCTTGGCAGGGGGCGGAAATGAGCAGTTCTTC	CASSLAGGGNEQFF
TRBJ2-3	.	TRBD2	TRBV7-9	TGTGCCAGCAGCTTAGGACTAGCGGGTCGACTAAGCACAGATACGCAGTATTTT	CASSLGLAGRLSTDTQYF
TRBJ2-7	.	TRBD1	TRBV18	TGTGCCAGCTCACCCGGGACAGGGGGCGAGCAGTACTTC	CASSPGTGGEQYF
TRBJ2-7	.	.	TRBV10-3	TGTGCCATCAGTGAGTGGGTTTCTGGTTCGGCCGAGCAGTACTTC	CAISEWVSGSAEQYF
TRBJ1-6	.	.	TRBV27	TGTGCCAGCAGTTTATCGGCCAGTGGGTATAATTCACCCCTCCACTTT	CASSLSASGYNSPLHF
TRBJ1-5	few	TRBD1	TRBV7-9	TGTGCCAGCAGCAAGGACAGGGGTGGGAGCAATCAGCCCCAGCATTTT	CASSKDRGGSNQPQHF
TRBJ2-6	.	.	TRBV28	TGTGCCAGCAGTTTCCTAGCCGGAGGGGCCAACGTCCTGACTTTC	CASSFLAGGANVLTF
TRBJ1-4	.	.	TRBV18	TGTGCCAGCTTTGAACGGACGGCTAATGAAAAACTGTTTTTT	CASFERTANEKLFF